Listed here are 14 T cell receptor beta chains from one sample, sequenced in a study of Ad26.COV2.S vaccination and SARS-CoV-2 variants. Sequenced by immunoSEQ multiplex PCR; TCRdb stores in-frame clones only, minus some. Here the sample spans about 400,000 clones, over 75% being singletons. Described treatment: some 20 received Ad26.COV2.S at low or high dose, single or two shots; five or six received placebo; per-sample allocation not given. The study sampled participants on day 63 after the first vaccine or placebo injection. This sample comprised peripheral blood, obtained in a trial of Ad26.COV2.S vaccine versus placebo. Receptor source: a person aged 18-65 years who received the Ad26.COV2.S COVID-19 vaccine or a placebo.

V is TRBV4-1 and J is TRBJ1-3, with D tentatively TRBD1 (5 bases). Trimming left V 1 base short and J 2 bases short, with 15 bases between. CDR3 length: 17 amino acids. CDR1 is MGHRA and CDR2 is YSYEKL in the germline V gene. The CDR3 sequence is CASSQGKGLRTGNTIYF. The CDR3, as DNA: TGCGCCAGCAGCCAAGGAAAGGGACTAAGGACTGGAAACACCATATATTTT.

This CDR3 is CASSPPSGGAADTQYF. CDR3 sequence (DNA): TGTGCCAGCAGCCCCCCTAGCGGGGGGGCAGCAGATACGCAGTATTTT. V is TRBV9 and J is TRBJ2-3; 12 bases fit TRBD2. Trimming took 4 bases from V and 4 from J; bases not matched to a gene: 7. The CDR3 is made up of 16 amino acids. The germline V gene has CDR1 SGDLS and CDR2 YYNGEE.

Of note for this clone: A much larger clone lies a single base off, so this may be a read error. J is TRBJ2-2 and V is TRBV28; 9 bases align to TRBD1. The CDR3 consists of 15 residues. Germline lookup yields CDR1 MDHEN and CDR2 SYDVKM. Germline trimming cut 5 bases from V and 1 base from J; bases unmatched to any gene: 2. The CDR3: CASSEGQGNTGELFF. CDR3 DNA sequence: TGTGCCAGCAGTGAGGGACAGGGGAACACCGGGGAGCTGTTTTTT.

The J gene is TRBJ1-5, the V gene TRBV2; a weak D match, TRBD1 (6 bases). The V and J ends lost 6 bases and 3 bases respectively, with 9 bases between them. CDR3 length: 13 residues. Germline loops: CDR1 SNHLY, CDR2 FYNNEI. Written as DNA, the CDR3 is TGTGCCAGCAGAAGGGGGTACAATCAGCCCCAGCATTTT. This gives the protein CASRRGYNQPQHF.

In DNA, the CDR3 is TGTGCCAGCAGCCTCAGACCCCCCGGGCAGAGGGGCGAGCAGTACTTC. Protein: CASSLRPPGQRGEQYF. This chain links TRBV7-2 with TRBJ2-7; possibly TRBD1 or TRBD2 for D (5 bases each). This CDR3 comprises 16 residues. Per germline, CDR1 SGHTA and CDR2 FQGNSA. V shed 5 bases and J shed 6 bases, with 23 bases lying between them.

The chain couples TRBV6-2 or TRBV6-3 to TRBJ2-7; D is unclear. Germline V gives CDR1 MNHEY, CDR2 SVGEGT. The CDR3 is 14 amino acids. Deletions cut 4 bases from V and 3 bases from J, with 13 bases between. The CDR3 loop is CASSLFQTIYEQYF. The CDR3 DNA sequence: TGTGCCAGCAGTTTATTCCAGACGATCTACGAGCAGTACTTC.

The genes are TRBV4-1 and TRBJ2-6; 9 bases map to TRBD2. The CDR3 loop spans 19 amino acids. V was clipped by 1 base and J by 0 bases; unmatched bases: 7. CDR1 is MGHRA and CDR2 is YSYEKL in the germline V gene. The CDR3 region is CASSQAQRGALSGANVLTF. CDR3 bases: TGCGCCAGCAGCCAAGCGCAGCGGGGGGCCCTCTCTGGGGCCAACGTCCTGACTTTC.

This chain joins TRBV6-1 and TRBJ1-4, with 8 bases lining up with TRBD1. Germline V gene lookup returns CDR1 MNHNS and CDR2 SASEGT. This CDR3 has 15 amino acids. The V gene end was trimmed by 2 bases and the J gene end by 7 bases; junction bases not matched to a gene: 6. The CDR3 region is CASSEFRGRSEKLFF. In nucleotides, the CDR3 is TGTGCCAGCAGTGAATTCAGGGGGCGGAGTGAAAAACTGTTTTTT.

The genes are TRBV3-1 (or the pseudogene TRBV3-2) and TRBJ2-1; 7 nucleotides align to TRBD1. The junction had 11 bases not matched to a gene; V was cut back by 0 bases and J by 9 bases. The CDR3 loop spans 16 amino acids. The germline gives CDR1 LGHDT, CDR2 YNNKEL (reference sequence). CDR3 nucleotide sequence: TGTGCCAGCAGCCAAGAATACAGGGGAGTAGGCGGTGAGCAGTTCTTC. Residues: CASSQEYRGVGGEQFF.

The chain carries TRBV7-2 and TRBJ1-5, with D possibly TRBD1 on 6 matching bases. The CDR3 contains 14 residues. Trimming removed 3 bases from V and 5 bases from J, with 11 bases in between. The germline CDR1 and CDR2 sequences are SGHTA and FQGNSA. CDR3 DNA sequence: TGTGCCAGCAGCTTCCCAGGGGTTCATCAGCCCCAGCATTTT. Translated: CASSFPGVHQPQHF.

The rearrangement uses TRBV4-1 and TRBJ1-4, with 12 nucleotides matching TRBD1. The V segment lost 3 bases and the J segment 7 bases; nucleotides outside the gene matches: 9. This CDR3 has 17 amino acids. Per the germline V gene, CDR1 is MGHRA and CDR2 is YSYEKL. For the CDR3, the DNA is TGCGCCAGCAGCCAGGGACAGGGGGCGGGATCAAGTGAAAAACTGTTTTTT. This translates into CASSQGQGAGSSEKLFF.

V usage is TRBV6-1 and J usage is TRBJ1-2; no reliable D call. CDR1 is MNHNS and CDR2 is SASEGT in the germline V gene. Trimming shortened V by 6 bases and J by 6 bases, and 11 bases separated the two germline ends. CDR3 size: 12 residues. DNA of the CDR3: TGTGCCAGCAGACAAAGGTCCGATGGCTACACCTTC. Translation gives CASRQRSDGYTF.

This rearrangement joins TRBV7-9 to TRBJ2-5; D ambiguous. V lost 1 base to trimming and J lost 7 bases, with 10 bases between them. This CDR3 region has 13 residues. The germline CDR1 and CDR2 sequences are SEHNR and FQNEAQ (reference sequence). The CDR3 nucleotides are TGTGCCAGCAGCTTAGAATCCCCCGGGACCCAGTACTTC. This encodes CASSLESPGTQYF.

This clone was seen a few times. For the CDR3, the DNA is TGTGCCAGCAGTGCCTTTTGGGTTGAAGCTTTCTTT. It yields the protein CASSAFWVEAFF. The chain combines TRBV12-3 or TRBV12-4 with TRBJ1-1, with D hard to call. Trimming removed 5 bases from V and 7 bases from J, with 11 bases in between. The CDR3 has 12 residues.